Each of the 28 T cell receptor beta chains below was sequenced from the same sample in a study of OX40 agonist ivuxolimab in advanced cancers. Sequenced by immunoSEQ multiplex PCR; TCRdb stores in-frame clones only, minus some. The profile shows around 60,000 clones, 85% of them singletons. The starting material was CD4+ or CD8+ T cells sorted from blood, obtained in a trial of the OX40 agonist ivuxolimab. All receptors derive from an adult with an advanced solid tumor such as melanoma, head and neck, liver or kidney cancer.

The chain combines TRBV19 with TRBJ2-5; TRBD1 agrees at 9 bases. Trimming took 6 bases from V and 5 from J; bases not matched to a gene: 7. The germline CDR1 and CDR2 sequences are LNHDA and SQIVND (reference sequence). The CDR3 loop spans 14 amino acids. This CDR3 is CASSVTGGYETQYF. CDR3 DNA sequence: TGTGCCAGTAGCGTAACAGGGGGCTATGAGACCCAGTACTTC.

The V gene is TRBV4-3, the J gene TRBJ2-7; a possible D gene is TRBD1 (5 bases). Trimming left V 4 bases short and J 3 bases short, with 16 bases between. Per germline, CDR1 LGHNA and CDR2 YSLEER. The CDR3 contains 15 residues. The CDR3 DNA reads TGCGCCAGCAGCCTAACTTGGGGCAGCCTCTACGAGCAGTACTTC. Encoded protein: CASSLTWGSLYEQYF.

This chain uses TRBV7-8 with TRBJ2-7; D remains ambiguous. In germline, CDR1 is SGHVS, CDR2 FQNEAQ. V was pared by 1 base and J by 4 bases, with 2 bases between. The CDR3 contains 11 residues. The DNA for the CDR3 is TGTGCCAGCAGCTTAGATTACGAGCAGTACTTC. Translation: CASSLDYEQYF.

J is TRBJ2-7 and V is TRBV6-5; possible D gene TRBD2, 7 bases. CDR3 length: 15 amino acids. CDR1 MNHEY and CDR2 SVGAGI come from the germline V gene. Deletions cut 5 bases from V and 0 bases from J, with 14 bases between. CDR3 coding DNA: TGTGCCAGCAGTATGAGCGGGACAAGCTCCTACGAGCAGTACTTC. It translates to CASSMSGTSSYEQYF.

The chain recombines TRBV5-6 with TRBJ2-2; 10 bases align to TRBD1. The CDR3 covers 15 residues. Per the germline V gene, CDR1 is SGHDT and CDR2 is YYEEEE. J was trimmed by 1 base and V by 4 bases; bases with no gene match: 1. The CDR3 coding sequence is TGTGCCAGCAGCCGGGACAGGGGGAACACCGGGGAGCTGTTTTTT. Residues: CASSRDRGNTGELFF.

The rearrangement uses TRBV15 and TRBJ2-4, with D perhaps matching TRBD1 (5 bases). V was trimmed by 0 bases and J by 9 bases, leaving 12 bases between them. CDR1 is LNHNV and CDR2 is YYDKDF in the germline V gene (reference sequence). The CDR3 has 14 amino acids. CDR3 amino acids: CATSRDQGVSIQYF. In nucleotides, the CDR3 is TGTGCCACCAGCAGAGATCAGGGTGTCAGCATTCAGTACTTC.

The V call is TRBV30, the J call TRBJ2-7, with D perhaps being TRBD1 or TRBD2 (5 bases each). The CDR3 is 14 amino acids. Germline CDR1 GTSNPN, CDR2 SVGIG (reference sequence). The V end was cut by 1 base, the J end by 4 bases, with 14 bases between. The CDR3 coding sequence is TGTGCCTGGAGTGGTCGGCAGGGAGCATACGAGCAGTACTTC. It translates to CAWSGRQGAYEQYF. Combining the CDR3 with reference TRBV30 and TRBJ2-7 gives the whole variable domain SQTIHQWPATLVQPVGSPLSLECTVEGTSNPNLYWYRQAAGRGLQLLFYSVGIGQISSEVPQNLSASRPQDRQFILSSKKLLLSDSGFYLCAWSGRQGAYEQYFGPGTRLTVT.

The chain uses TRBV5-1 and TRBJ2-3; maybe TRBD2 (5 bases). Germline assignment: CDR1 SGHRS and CDR2 YFSETQ. V was pared by 0 bases and J by 2 bases, with 10 bases between. This CDR3 has 15 residues. This CDR3 reads CASSLGSGPTDTQYF. CDR3 sequence (DNA): TGCGCCAGCAGCTTGGGAAGCGGACCCACAGATACGCAGTATTTT. The complete variable domain, with remaining parts taken from reference TRBV5-1 and TRBJ2-3, reads KAGVTQTPRYLIKTRGQQVTLSCSPISGHRSVSWYQQTPGQGLQFLFEYFSETQRNKGNFPGRFSGRQFSNSRSEMNVSTLELGDSALYLCASSLGSGPTDTQYFGPGTRLTVL.

The chain is built from TRBV28 and TRBJ2-3; 14 bases fit TRBD2. Germline CDR1 MDHEN, CDR2 SYDVKM. The J segment lost 2 bases and the V segment lost 7 bases, leaving 5 bases of the junction unmatched. The CDR3 is 16 amino acids. Here the CDR3 reads CASTLGLAGATDTQYF. The DNA for the CDR3 is TGTGCCAGCACACTGGGACTAGCGGGGGCCACAGATACGCAGTATTTT.

V is TRBV7-9 and J is TRBJ1-1, with 7 bases identical to TRBD1. Germline CDR1 reads SEHNR; CDR2 reads FQNEAQ (reference sequence). The CDR3 extends over 17 amino acids. The junction had 13 bases not matched to a gene; V was cut back by 3 bases and J by 3 bases. The CDR3 DNA reads TGTGCCAGCAGCTTCGGCACAGGGGTTGGTTGGGACACTGAAGCTTTCTTT. Translated, it gives CASSFGTGVGWDTEAFF.

This clone was picked up a small number of times. This chain joins TRBV30 and TRBJ1-1, with D possibly matching TRBD1 (5 bases). CDR1 and CDR2 from the germline V gene are GTSNPN and SVGIG (reference sequence). The CDR3 spans 13 residues. The germline V and J ends were trimmed by 0 bases and 7 bases, with 12 bases remaining between them. CDR3 nucleotides: TGTGCCTGGAGTGTACGGGGGGAGGATGAAGCTTTCTTT. Amino acid sequence: CAWSVRGEDEAFF.

The chain links TRBV7-8 to TRBJ1-1; D is ambiguous. This CDR3 spans 13 amino acids. Germline lookup yields CDR1 SGHVS and CDR2 FQNEAQ. Trimming shortened V by 5 bases and J by 4 bases, and 11 bases separated the two germline ends. The CDR3 DNA sequence: TGTGCCAGCAGCCCCCTGGGTTCCACTGAAGCTTTCTTT. Protein sequence: CASSPLGSTEAFF.

The V call is TRBV5-1, the J call TRBJ2-5; unclear D gene. Trimming shortened V by 0 bases and J by 5 bases, and 8 bases separated the two germline ends. The CDR3 consists of 13 residues. The germline V gene has CDR1 SGHRS and CDR2 YFSETQ. CDR3 residues: CASSLARAETQYF. The CDR3 coding sequence is TGCGCCAGCAGCTTGGCTAGGGCGGAGACCCAGTACTTC.

The chain has TRBV19 and TRBJ1-2; 8 bases match TRBD1. CDR1 is LNHDA, CDR2 SQIVND, per germline (reference sequence). Trimming took 4 bases from V and 2 from J; bases not matched to a gene: 6. The CDR3 sequence is 15 residues long. DNA for the CDR3: TGTGCCAGTAGTACCCAGGGGGCTGGGAACTATGGCTACACCTTC. It encodes CASSTQGAGNYGYTF.

This chain uses TRBV5-1 with TRBJ2-7; D assignment may be TRBD1 or TRBD2 (5 bases each). V lost 0 bases and J 0 bases, leaving 19 bases between the germline ends. Per germline, CDR1 SGHRS and CDR2 YFSETQ. CDR3 length: 18 amino acids. The CDR3 loop is CASSLEPLHEGSSYEQYF. CDR3 sequence (DNA): TGCGCCAGCAGCTTGGAACCCCTACATGAGGGGAGCTCCTACGAGCAGTACTTC.

The chain has TRBV6-6 and TRBJ2-1; D assignment may be TRBD1 or TRBD2 (6 bases each). CDR3 length equals 14 residues. With 2 bases removed from V and 4 bases from J, the gap between germline ends came to 9 bases. In germline, CDR1 is MNHNY, CDR2 SVGAGI (reference sequence). The CDR3 reads CASSYGGLYNEQFF. CDR3 bases: TGTGCCAGCAGTTACGGGGGGCTATACAATGAGCAGTTCTTC.

The gene calls are TRBV28 and TRBJ1-2; D is unclear. Germline-derived CDR1 and CDR2 are MDHEN and SYDVKM. V dropped 7 bases and J dropped 7 bases, with 19 bases sitting between them. This CDR3 has 14 amino acids. CDR3: CASMVGKGLSGYTF. The CDR3 bases are TGTGCCAGCATGGTGGGCAAGGGCCTCTCTGGCTACACCTTC.

The V call is TRBV7-2, the J call TRBJ1-2; 9 nucleotides agree with TRBD1. Germline loops: CDR1 SGHTA, CDR2 FQGNSA. With V trimmed by 2 bases and J by 7 bases, 2 bases remained unmatched. This CDR3 comprises 13 residues. The CDR3 DNA follows: TGTGCCAGCAGCTTAAACAGGGGGCTTGGCTACACCTTC. Residues: CASSLNRGLGYTF.

The chain joins TRBV28 to TRBJ2-1; 8 bases match TRBD2. Germline V gene lookup returns CDR1 MDHEN and CDR2 SYDVKM. V dropped 5 bases and J dropped 4; count of bases not matched to a gene: 4. This CDR3 is 14 amino acids long. For the CDR3, the DNA is TGTGCCAGCAGTGAACTAGCGGATTACAATGAGCAGTTCTTC. Encoded protein: CASSELADYNEQFF.

The chain recombines TRBV16 with TRBJ1-1; the D gene is possibly TRBD1 (5 bases). This CDR3 region has 12 residues. The V gene lost 4 bases and the J gene lost 8 bases, with 11 bases spanning the gap. Germline CDR1 is KGHSY and CDR2 is FQNENV. CDR3 region: CASSPDSSEAFF. The DNA for the CDR3 is TGTGCCAGCAGCCCAGACAGCTCGGAAGCTTTCTTT.

This clone was picked up a small number of times. The V gene is TRBV19, the J gene TRBJ1-5; no clear D. V was pared by 8 bases and J by 1 base, with 15 bases between. Germline CDR1 LNHDA, CDR2 SQIVND (reference sequence). The CDR3 is made up of 15 amino acids. CDR3 coding DNA: TGTGCCAGTTCCTCAGGTCCGGGGAGCAATCAGCCCCAGCATTTT. As protein: CASSSGPGSNQPQHF. Variable domain in full (rest from reference TRBV19 and TRBJ1-5): DGGITQSPKYLFRKEGQNVTLSCEQNLNHDAMYWYRQDPGQGLRLIYYSQIVNDFQKGDIAEGYSVSREKKESFPLTVTSAQKNPTAFYLCASSSGPGSNQPQHFGDGTRLSIL.

The rearrangement joins TRBV4-1 to TRBJ2-1; 7 nucleotides line up with TRBD2. The germline CDR1 and CDR2 sequences are MGHRA and YSYEKL. J was trimmed by 8 bases and V by 1 base; bases with no gene match: 8. This CDR3 contains 15 residues. CDR3 coding DNA: TGCGCCAGCAGCCAAGGTCCCGGGAGGAAAGATGAGCAGTTCTTC. Protein sequence: CASSQGPGRKDEQFF.

The V gene is TRBV5-4, the J gene TRBJ1-5; D remains ambiguous. The CDR3 is 12 residues long. CDR1 is SGHNT and CDR2 is YYREEE in the germline V gene (reference sequence). Trimming shortened V by 0 bases and J by 5 bases, and 3 bases separated the two germline ends. This CDR3 is CASSLGDQPQHF. The CDR3 DNA is TGTGCCAGCAGCTTGGGAGATCAGCCCCAGCATTTT.

This chain connects TRBV28 to TRBJ2-7; D not resolved. Germline CDR1 is MDHEN and CDR2 is SYDVKM. The CDR3 has 13 residues. V lost 5 bases and J lost 1, with 9 bases in between. In nucleotides, the CDR3 is TGTGCCAGCAGTAAAAGGGTTTCCTACGAGCAGTACTTC. It codes for CASSKRVSYEQYF.

This chain links TRBV5-1 with TRBJ2-3, with TRBD2 identical over 7 bases. Looked up from germline, CDR1 is SGHRS and CDR2 is YFSETQ. V was clipped by 7 bases and J by 4 bases; unmatched bases: 9. CDR3 size: 14 residues. In DNA form, the CDR3 reads TGCGCCAGCGGCCCGACTAGCACCCCAGATACGCAGTATTTT. It yields the protein CASGPTSTPDTQYF.

The rearrangement links TRBV10-3 to TRBJ2-7, with D perhaps assigned TRBD1 or TRBD2 (5 bases each). The germline V gene has CDR1 ENHRY and CDR2 SYGVKD. V dropped 2 bases and J dropped 2 bases, with 7 bases sitting between them. This CDR3 spans 13 amino acids. The CDR3 region has the DNA TGTGCCATCAGTGAGGGGGACCCCTACGAGCAGTACTTC. It specifies CAISEGDPYEQYF.

This clone appeared a single time. The chain has TRBV19 and TRBJ1-5, with 8 bases fitting TRBD1. With 3 bases clipped from V and 4 bases from J, the junction kept 11 bases outside the gene matches. This CDR3 region has 17 residues. Germline-derived CDR1 and CDR2 are LNHDA and SQIVND (reference sequence). This chain's CDR3 is CASSIGQGAVRNQPQHF. CDR3 DNA sequence: TGTGCCAGTAGTATCGGGCAGGGGGCCGTGAGGAATCAGCCCCAGCATTTT.

This clone was seen a single time. The chain links TRBV5-1 to TRBJ2-6, with TRBD2 as a possible D gene (5 bases). This CDR3 has 18 residues. V was trimmed by 6 bases and J by 0 bases, leaving 19 bases between them. Germline loops: CDR1 SGHRS, CDR2 YFSETQ. CDR3 region: CASNIGESPSSGANVLTF. The CDR3 coding sequence is TGCGCCAGCAATATTGGGGAGTCCCCAAGCTCTGGGGCCAACGTCCTGACTTTC.